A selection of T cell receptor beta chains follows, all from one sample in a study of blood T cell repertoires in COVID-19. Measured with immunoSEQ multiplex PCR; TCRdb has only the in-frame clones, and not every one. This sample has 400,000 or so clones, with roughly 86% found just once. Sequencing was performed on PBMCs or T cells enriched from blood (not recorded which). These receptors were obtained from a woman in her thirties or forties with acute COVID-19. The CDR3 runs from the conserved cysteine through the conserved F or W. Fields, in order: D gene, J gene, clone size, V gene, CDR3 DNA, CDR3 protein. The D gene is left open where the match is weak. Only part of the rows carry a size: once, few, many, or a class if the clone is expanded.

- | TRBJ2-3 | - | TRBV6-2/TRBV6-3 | TGTGCCAGCAGTTACTCGAGTCGAGGGCTGGATACGCAGTATTTT | CASSYSSRGLDTQYF
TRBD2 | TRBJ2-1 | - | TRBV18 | TGTGCCAGCTCACCCGAACTAGCGGGGGGACCCAATGAGCAGTTCTTC | CASSPELAGGPNEQFF
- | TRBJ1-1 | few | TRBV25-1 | TGTGCCAGCAGTGTACGGGGGGCGGCCACTGAAGCTTTCTTT | CASSVRGAATEAFF
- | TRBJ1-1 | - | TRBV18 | TGTGCCAGCTCACGAGCTCAGGAGGTGATCACTGAAGCTTTCTTT | CASSRAQEVITEAFF
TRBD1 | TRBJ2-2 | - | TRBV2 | TGTGCCAGCAGATACAGGGGGCTTGACACCGGGGAGCTGTTTTTT | CASRYRGLDTGELFF
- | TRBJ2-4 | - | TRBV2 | TGTGCCAGCAGTGAAGGCGTAGCCAAAAACATTCAGTACTTC | CASSEGVAKNIQYF
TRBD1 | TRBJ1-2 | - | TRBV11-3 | TGTGCCAGCAGCTTGAAGACAGGGGATGGCTACACCTTC | CASSLKTGDGYTF
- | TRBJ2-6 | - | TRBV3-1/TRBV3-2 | TGTGCCAGCAGCCAGCAGGGCCTAAGCTCTGGGGCCAACGTCCTGACTTTC | CASSQQGLSSGANVLTF
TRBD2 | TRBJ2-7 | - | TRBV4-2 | TGTGCCAGCAGCCAAGCTCGAGCGGGGGGCGCCTACGAGCAGTACTTC | CASSQARAGGAYEQYF
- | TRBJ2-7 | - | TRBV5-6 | TGTGCCAGCAGCCTCCGGCAGGGGCGCTCCTACGAGCAGTACTTC | CASSLRQGRSYEQYF
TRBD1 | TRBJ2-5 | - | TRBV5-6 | TGTGCCAGCAGCTATGGGACAGGGCGAGAGACCCAGTACTTC | CASSYGTGRETQYF
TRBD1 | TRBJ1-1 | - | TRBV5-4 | TGTGCCAGCAGCCCCGACAGGGGGCGTTTGGGCACTGAAGCTTTCTTT | CASSPDRGRLGTEAFF
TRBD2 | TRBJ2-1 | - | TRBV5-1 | TGCGCCAGCAGCGCGGGACTAGCGGGGTTGGGTGAGCAGTTCTTC | CASSAGLAGLGEQFF
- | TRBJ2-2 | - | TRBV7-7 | TGTGCCAGCAGCTCATTACACGGTAGCGGAAACACCGGGGAGCTGTTTTTT | CASSSLHGSGNTGELFF
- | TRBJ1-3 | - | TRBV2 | TGTGCCAGCAGTGGGGGCGCGAACTCTGGAAACACCATATATTTT | CASSGGANSGNTIYF
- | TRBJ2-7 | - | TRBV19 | TGTGCCAGTAGAAGGAATAGCGTAACCTACGAGCAGTACTTC | CASRRNSVTYEQYF
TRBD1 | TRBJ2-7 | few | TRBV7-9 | TGTGCCAGCAGCCCTAGGGGGGGGACAGGGACCGAGCAGTACTTC | CASSPRGGTGTEQYF
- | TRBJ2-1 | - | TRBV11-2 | TGTGCCAGCAGCTTAGTCCCAGGTTATGAGCAGTTCTTC | CASSLVPGYEQFF
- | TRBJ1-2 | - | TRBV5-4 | TGTGCCAGCAGCTCCCAGACAGACCACTATGGCTACACCTTC | CASSSQTDHYGYTF
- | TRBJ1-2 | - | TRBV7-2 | TGTGCCAGCAGCTTCAACACAGCTAACTATGGCTACACCTTC | CASSFNTANYGYTF
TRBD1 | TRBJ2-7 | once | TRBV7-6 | TGTGCCAGCAGCCCCGGGACAGGGGCCTACGAGCAGTACTTC | CASSPGTGAYEQYF
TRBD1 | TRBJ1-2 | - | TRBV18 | TGTGCCAGCTCACCGGACCAGGGGGCAATAGGTGGCTACACCTTC | CASSPDQGAIGGYTF
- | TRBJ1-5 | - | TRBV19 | TGTGCCAGTAGTACCCTGGACAGCTTCAATCAGCCCCAGCATTTT | CASSTLDSFNQPQHF
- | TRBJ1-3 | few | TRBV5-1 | TGCGCCAGCAGCGTGACAATCGCAGGGGTTAGTGGAAACACCATATATTTT | CASSVTIAGVSGNTIYF
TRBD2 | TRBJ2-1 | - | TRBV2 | TGTGCCAGCAGAACCTTAGCGGGGGGGCGGAATGAGCAGTTCTTC | CASRTLAGGRNEQFF
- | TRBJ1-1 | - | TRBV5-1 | TGCGCCAGCAGCTTGGTATCCGAGGACACTGAAGCTTTCTTT | CASSLVSEDTEAFF
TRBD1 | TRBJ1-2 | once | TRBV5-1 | TGCGCCAGCAGCCCTGGGACAGAAGCTAACTATGGCTACACCTTC | CASSPGTEANYGYTF
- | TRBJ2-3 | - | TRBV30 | TGTGCCTGGAGCTTCGCGCGGGTCCCGGGGAGCACAGATACGCAGTATTTT | CAWSFARVPGSTDTQYF
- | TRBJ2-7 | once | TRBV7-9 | TGTGCCAGCAGCCCGAGGGGGACAAACGAGCAGTACTTC | CASSPRGTNEQYF
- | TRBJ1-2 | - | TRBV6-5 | TGTGCCAGCAGTTACACCACAGGCCCCAATGGCTACACCTTC | CASSYTTGPNGYTF
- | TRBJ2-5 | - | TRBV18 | TGTGCCAGCTCACCATCGGGTCGGGAGACCCAGTACTTC | CASSPSGRETQYF
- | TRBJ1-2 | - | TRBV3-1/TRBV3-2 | TGTGCCAGCAGCCAAGCTCATGGCTACACCTTC | CASSQAHGYTF
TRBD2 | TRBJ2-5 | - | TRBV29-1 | TGCAGCGTAAAACTAGCGGGGGGGCTTGAGACCCAGTACTTC | CSVKLAGGLETQYF
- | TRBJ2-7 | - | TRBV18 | TGTGCCAGCTCACTAAGGACAGGTGGGACTCTCTCCGAGCAGTACTTC | CASSLRTGGTLSEQYF
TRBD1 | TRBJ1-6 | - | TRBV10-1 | TGCGCCAGCTCTTATTGGGACAGGGAGAATTCACCCCTCCACTTT | CASSYWDRENSPLHF